This TCR beta chain was observed in a study of glioma-infiltrating T cells. Study-level findings and limits: Gliomas, especially low-grade, showed above-expected tissue-blood divergence; non-neoplastic patients showed below.

Note on this clonotype: Its antigen is not known.

TCR alpha and beta CDR3 regions were amplified from RNA using iRepertoire nested multiplex PCR. TCRdb ran MiXCR on the multiplex PCR reads and lists one entry per CDR3 protein. The sample contains some 190,000 distinct CDR3 sequences, over 25% of which appear only once. The junction had 11 bases not matched to a gene; V was cut back by 0 bases and J by 4 bases. CDR3 length: 18 residues. Germline V CDR1 and CDR2: LGHDT, YNNKEL (reference sequence). Sequenced: glioma tissue, nonneoplastic brain tissue, or PBMCs (not recorded which). This TCR derives from a human donor with low-grade glioma or glioblastoma, undergoing nonglioma brain surgery, or in good health (not recorded which). The genes are TRBV3-1 and TRBJ2-2; TRBD2 agrees at 7 bases. CDR3 loop: CASSQDSLSTSVTGELFF. The CDR3 DNA is TGTGCCAGCAGCCAAGATTCCCTAAGCACTAGCGTCACCGGGGAGCTGTTTTTT.